Listed below are T cell receptor beta chains from one sample, sequenced in a study of OX40 agonist ivuxolimab in advanced cancers. Profiled with immunoSEQ multiplex PCR; TCRdb holds only in-frame clones, not every one. The repertoire consists of more than 90,000 clones, with roughly 83% occurring once and the leading ten covering around 1.6%. This specimen consisted of CD4+ or CD8+ T cells sorted from blood, obtained in a trial of the OX40 agonist ivuxolimab. These receptors all stem from an adult with an advanced solid tumor such as melanoma, head and neck, liver or kidney cancer. Both conserved end residues are trimmed from each CDR3. Size values are once, few and many counts, or a class for expanded clones, and some rows have none.

clone_size,j_call,v_call,cdr3_aa
once,TRBJ2-5,TRBV5-1,ASSIRTGTGQETQY
.,TRBJ2-1,TRBV19,ASSPKRGTYNEQF
.,TRBJ2-2,TRBV4-3,ASSQNAGAPLRGTGELF
few,TRBJ2-7,TRBV5-6,ASSPWKSYEQY
.,TRBJ2-7,TRBV7-9,ASSLGATGDEQY
once,TRBJ2-7,TRBV6-6,ASSYQRLYEQY
.,TRBJ1-4,TRBV25-1,ASSEAGGNEKLF
.,TRBJ2-3,TRBV5-4,ASSHSTAAHRNTQY
.,TRBJ2-7,TRBV5-1,ASSLGDSRYEQY
.,TRBJ2-1,TRBV7-3,ASSGGGSRDEQF
.,TRBJ2-5,TRBV10-3,AISAGGAGETQY
few,TRBJ1-5,TRBV7-9,ASSLALAGPSNQPQH
.,TRBJ2-5,TRBV11-1,ASRLTSGNQETQY
.,TRBJ2-3,TRBV4-3,ANIPQTSGKPDTQY
.,TRBJ1-5,TRBV5-4,ASSLGQSNQPQH
.,TRBJ2-1,TRBV5-1,ASSATDNEQF
.,TRBJ1-3,TRBV27,ASRMRGGSGNTIY
few,TRBJ1-1,TRBV7-9,ASSLKSGMNTEAF
.,TRBJ1-6,TRBV4-3,ASSQNKVTYSPLH
.,TRBJ1-5,TRBV7-6,ASTLGTTVNQPQH
.,TRBJ1-2,TRBV30,AWTLTRGRGYT
.,TRBJ1-1,TRBV5-8,ASSLVGRAEAF
.,TRBJ2-7,TRBV15,ATSGHGGARDEQY
.,TRBJ1-2,TRBV28,ASSTYRDGSNYGYT
.,TRBJ2-7,TRBV28,ASSFSGLAGGSYEQY
.,TRBJ2-3,TRBV5-6,ASSVRTSPHTDTQY
.,TRBJ1-5,TRBV2,ASSLDRVTNQPQH
.,TRBJ1-2,TRBV11-2,ASSIDRGYGYT
.,TRBJ2-5,TRBV10-3,ASGGAPIQETQY
.,TRBJ1-5,TRBV6-4,ASSEGQRNRNQPQH
.,TRBJ2-2,TRBV5-6,ASSSDRGRITGELF
once,TRBJ1-2,TRBV2,ASRGTASGGYT
.,TRBJ2-7,TRBV9,ASSPRGGSVDYEQY
.,TRBJ2-2,TRBV19,ASSQTSGGFTGELF
.,TRBJ1-4,TRBV27,ASSLRGTNEKLF
.,TRBJ2-1,TRBV5-4,ASSLAGGGNNEQF
.,TRBJ2-5,TRBV5-1,ASSRHQGGETQY
.,TRBJ1-1,TRBV28,ASVRLTGNTEAF
.,TRBJ2-2,TRBV4-2,ASSRRGPAGELF
.,TRBJ2-3,TRBV27,ASSPAGGRGSDTQY
.,TRBJ2-3,TRBV5-1,ASSFQGRDTQY
.,TRBJ1-2,TRBV2,ARPPPGGSNYGYT
.,TRBJ2-1,TRBV18,ASSPGLASGNEQF
.,TRBJ1-2,TRBV11-2,ASSSGTGVNIRGYT
.,TRBJ2-7,TRBV28,ASSLSGITRNEQY
few,TRBJ1-6,TRBV6-6,ASRSSSYLDSPLH
.,TRBJ2-1,TRBV29-1,SVVRGGNEQF